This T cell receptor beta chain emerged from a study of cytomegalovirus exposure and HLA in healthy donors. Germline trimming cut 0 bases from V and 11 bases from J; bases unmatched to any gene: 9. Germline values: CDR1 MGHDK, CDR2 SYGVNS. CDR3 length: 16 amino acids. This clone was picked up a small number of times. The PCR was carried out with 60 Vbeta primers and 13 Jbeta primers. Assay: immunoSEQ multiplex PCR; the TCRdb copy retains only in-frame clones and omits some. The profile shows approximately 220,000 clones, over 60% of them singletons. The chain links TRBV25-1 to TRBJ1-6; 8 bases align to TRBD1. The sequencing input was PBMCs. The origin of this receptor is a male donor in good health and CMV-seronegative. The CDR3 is CASSEYKDREGPPLHF. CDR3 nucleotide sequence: TGTGCCAGCAGTGAATATAAGGACAGGGAGGGTCCACCCCTCCACTTT.